This T cell receptor beta chain is drawn from a study of T cells in Graves' hyperthyroidism and ophthalmopathy (dated by TCRdb to the late 2010s). A note on the overall study: To identify TCR V-J signatures that set the groups apart, the researchers used a discovery cohort of 100 patients, made up of about 44 with Graves' ophthalmopathy and some 58 with stable Graves' hyperthyroidism. Whether ophthalmopathy could be predicted prospectively was tested in an independent validation cohort made up of 18 to 20 hyperthyroidism patients plus 17 patients who later progressed to ophthalmopathy. For training and testing, the approximately 92 patients in the discovery cohort were randomly divided in a 7:3 ratio. Thyroid tissue and blood T-cell repertoires from several Graves' hyperthyroidism patients were also compared in the study. After blood sampling, hyperthyroidism patients were treated with methimazole at a starting dose of 30 mg daily, and ophthalmopathy patients were treated with high-dose intravenous methylprednisolone. The paper reports TCR Vbeta CDR3 sequencing of roughly 140 peripheral blood samples: 43 ophthalmopathy, fewer than 85 hyperthyroidism and around 17 progressor patients.

This clonotype has ten or more counts. Its antigen is unknown. No much larger clone exists at a distance of one base, and base qualities are not known. Patients with uncontrolled infections, other autoimmune diseases, pregnancy or lactation were excluded. Diagnoses were established on the basis of clinical symptoms, serum thyroxine and TRAb, thyroid ultrasound, and orbital computed tomography. Total RNA was extracted with Trizol reagent, and quality was checked on an Agilent 2100 Bioanalyzer. Study-wide findings and limitations: In cross-validation, a model built on a 13 V-J signature told ophthalmopathy apart from stable hyperthyroidism with 87.88% sensitivity and 81% to 82% specificity, and in testing the same model reached 80%/75%. Most expanded thyroid clonotypes (frequency above 0.001) were also found in blood, which suggests that blood repertoires may mirror thyroid immune responses. In validation, the model predicted progression to ophthalmopathy a median of about 6.5 months before onset, with about 64% sensitivity and roughly 72% specificity. No statistical method was used to fix the sample size in advance, and group allocation was not hidden from the investigators.

The TCR beta CDR3 regions were amplified from the RNA transcripts. For the first round of RT-PCR on the TCR CDR3, the HTBI primer set was used together with the Qiagen OneStep RT-PCR kit. Libraries were constructed in a second round of multiplex PCR, after which size selection and purification were performed. Libraries were sequenced paired-end with 100 bp reads on an Illumina HiSeq2000. The study's processing was this. SOAPnuke was used to process the raw data, throwing out any read that contained adapters or uncalled bases, had a mean Phred below 15, or lacked an exact constant-primer or identifier match. COPE v1.2.5 was used to merge high-quality paired reads, and clonotypes were defined as unique nucleotide sequences. MiTCR v1.1 was used to align clonotypes to the IMGT TRBV, TRBD and TRBJ reference segments. Only V-J combinations with frequency above 0.0001, covering about 99% of repertoires, were analysed. A TCS score was defined as the ratio of F50 (clonal expansion) to E x V (chaos), with BLOSUM62-based TCRdist applied between CDR3 peptides within each V-J. Welch's t-statistics and random forest reduced roughly 500 V-J features to 13, which were used in a naive Bayes classifier (R e1071). The Morisita-Horn index was used to measure how similar the thyroid and blood repertoires were. TCRdb reworked the public reads: Q25 trimming with fastp, MiXCR clone assembly, productive beta chains retained. Duplicate CDR3 protein sequences are folded into a single record with the most common DNA and genes. The V and J calls, along with clone size, are taken from TCRdb and not from the paper's own processing. Recorded for this sample are approximately 700,000 distinct CDR3 sequences; 40% to 55% of them occurred a single time. The ten most abundant clones make up about 7.2% of the sample.

The source material was peripheral blood or thyroid tissue (not recorded which). This sequence was found in an adult man with Graves' disease, either hyperthyroidism or ophthalmopathy (not recorded which).

The DNA sequence is as follows: TGCAGCGTTTCTACCGGGACATTGCATGGCTACACCTTC. Its protein is CSVSTGTLHGYTF. Recombination joined TRBV29-1 with TRBJ1-2; the D region possibly corresponds to TRBD1 (6 bases align). Trimming costs V 5 bases and J 6 bases, and their ends lie 16 bases apart. The germline V gene specifies SQVTM as CDR1 and ANQGSEA as CDR2. The CDR3 has 13 amino acids, counting the end cysteine and phenylalanine. The read is trimmed to its CDR3 DNA, 39 bases read in frame from base 1.